This T cell receptor beta chain derives from a study of blood T cell repertoires in COVID-19. As for the study in general: COVID-19 samples collected from the United States, Italy and Spain covered acute and convalescent phases. T cells, B-cell-depleted T cells, or PBMCs supplied cDNA or gDNA.

Followed over time, Seattle patients had been enrolled while infection was active. V lost 0 bases to trimming and J lost 2 bases; unmatched junction nucleotides: 2. The CDR3 length is 17 residues. The germline V gene has CDR1 SGHRS and CDR2 YFSETQ. In the study's own analysis: Using reference gene primer amplification, nucleated cell counts were estimated. This table comes from immunoSEQ multiplex PCR, and its TCRdb copy is limited to in-frame clones, with some not included. V and J calls and clone size are as listed in that table; D and trimming were resolved from the DNA. The table lists about 230,000 clones, 85% to 90% of them singletons.

The TCR sequence derives from a man between 45 and 60 years old with COVID-19, enrolled during active disease. What was sequenced was peripheral blood. The chain has TRBV5-1 and TRBJ2-3; 14 bases are a match to TRBD2. This CDR3 reads CASSLGTSGRFTDTQYF. The CDR3 DNA follows: TGCGCCAGCAGCTTGGGGACTAGCGGGAGGTTCACAGATACGCAGTATTTT.